This T cell receptor beta chain was sequenced for a study of cytomegalovirus exposure and HLA in healthy donors. Study summary: The study placed around 80% of its roughly 430 genotyped donors in the Caucasian-associated ancestry cluster.

The PCR was carried out with 60 Vbeta primers and 13 Jbeta primers. Assay: immunoSEQ multiplex PCR; the TCRdb copy retains only in-frame clones and omits some. The data hold about 170,000 clones, with 80% to 90% observed a single time. Broader study findings: Researchers reportedly found TCR beta sequences accurately predicted most subjects' HLA-A and HLA-B alleles.

As concerns this clone: Its antigen is unidentified.

The CDR3 has 14 residues. V lost 7 bases and J lost 0, with 12 bases in between. The germline V gene encodes CDR1 MNHNS and CDR2 SASEGT. Nominal health characterized the donors when sampled, though unrecorded immune exposures were likely. Sequenced sample: PBMCs. The clonotype originates from a woman between 18 and 29 years old in good health and CMV-seronegative. This sequence joins TRBV6-1 and TRBJ1-1; D unclear. CDR3 in amino acids: CASTTEHLNTEAFF. In DNA form, the CDR3 reads TGTGCCAGCACAACAGAGCATCTGAACACTGAAGCTTTCTTT.